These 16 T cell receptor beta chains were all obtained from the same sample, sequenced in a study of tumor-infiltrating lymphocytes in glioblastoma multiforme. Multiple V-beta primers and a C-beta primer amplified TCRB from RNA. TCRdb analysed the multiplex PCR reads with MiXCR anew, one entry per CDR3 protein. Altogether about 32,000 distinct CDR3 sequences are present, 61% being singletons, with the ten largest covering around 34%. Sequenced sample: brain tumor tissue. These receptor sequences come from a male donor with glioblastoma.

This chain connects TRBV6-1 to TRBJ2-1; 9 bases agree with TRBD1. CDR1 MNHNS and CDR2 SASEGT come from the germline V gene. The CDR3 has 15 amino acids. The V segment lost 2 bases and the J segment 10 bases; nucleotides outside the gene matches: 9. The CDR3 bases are TGTGCCAGCAGTGAACCGGGACAGGGCCTTTTGGAGCAGTTCTTC. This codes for CASSEPGQGLLEQFF.

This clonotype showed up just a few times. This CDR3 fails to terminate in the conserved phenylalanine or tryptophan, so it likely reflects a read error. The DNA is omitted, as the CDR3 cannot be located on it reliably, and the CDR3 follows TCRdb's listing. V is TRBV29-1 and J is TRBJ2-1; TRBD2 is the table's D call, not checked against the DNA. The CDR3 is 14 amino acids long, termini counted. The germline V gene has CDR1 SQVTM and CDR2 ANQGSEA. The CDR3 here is CSVEDRGSRNEQLV.

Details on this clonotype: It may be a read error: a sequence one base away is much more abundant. CDR3 bases: TGTGTCAGCAGCTTAGGACAGGGAACCGTCCGCGAGCAGTACTTC. Amino acids: CVSSLGQGTVREQYF. V usage is TRBV11-2 and J usage is TRBJ2-7, with 8 nucleotides matching TRBD1. Germline loops: CDR1 SGHAT, CDR2 FQNNGV. The length of the CDR3 is 15 residues.

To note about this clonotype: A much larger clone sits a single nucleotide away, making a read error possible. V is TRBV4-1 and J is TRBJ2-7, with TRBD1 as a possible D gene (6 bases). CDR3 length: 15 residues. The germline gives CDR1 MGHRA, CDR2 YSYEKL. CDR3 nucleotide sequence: TGCGCCAGCAGCTACAGACAGACTGGGGGCTACGAGCGGTACTTC. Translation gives CASSYRQTGGYERYF.

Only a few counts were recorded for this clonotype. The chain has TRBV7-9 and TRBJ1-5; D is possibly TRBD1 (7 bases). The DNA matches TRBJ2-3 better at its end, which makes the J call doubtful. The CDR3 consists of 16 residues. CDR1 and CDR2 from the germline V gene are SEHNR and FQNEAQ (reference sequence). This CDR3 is CASSLGGGGWNQPQYF. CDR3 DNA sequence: TGTGCCAGCAGTCTAGGAGGGGGCGGGTGGAATCAGCCCCAGTATTTT.

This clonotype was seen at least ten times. The CDR3 loop reads CSVEPGRGANEQYF. DNA for the CDR3: TGCAGCGTAGAACCGGGACGGGGGGCCAACGAGCAGTACTTC. The chain uses TRBV29-1 and TRBJ2-7, with D maybe TRBD2 (7 bases). Germline-derived CDR1 and CDR2 are SQVTM and ANQGSEA. The CDR3 is made up of 14 amino acids. V dropped 6 bases and J dropped 5 bases, with 20 bases sitting between them.

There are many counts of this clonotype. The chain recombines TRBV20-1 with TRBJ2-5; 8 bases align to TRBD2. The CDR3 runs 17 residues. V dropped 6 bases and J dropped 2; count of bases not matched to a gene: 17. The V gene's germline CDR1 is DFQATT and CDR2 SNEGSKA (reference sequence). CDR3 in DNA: TGCAGTGCCGACCTGTGGGGCGTCACTAGCGGTCAAGAGACCCAGTACTTC. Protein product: CSADLWGVTSGQETQYF.

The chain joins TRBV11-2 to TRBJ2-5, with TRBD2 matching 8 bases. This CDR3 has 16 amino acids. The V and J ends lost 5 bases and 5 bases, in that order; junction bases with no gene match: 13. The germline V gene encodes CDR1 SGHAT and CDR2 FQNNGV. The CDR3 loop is CASSTPGLVGAETQYF. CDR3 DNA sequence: TGTGCCAGCAGCACCCCGGGACTAGTGGGGGCTGAGACCCAGTACTTC. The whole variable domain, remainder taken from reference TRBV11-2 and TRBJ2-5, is EAGVAQSPRYKIIEKRQSVAFWCNPISGHATLYWYQQILGQGPKLLIQFQNNGVVDDSQLPKDRFSAERLKGVDSTLKIQPAKLEDSAVYLCASSTPGLVGAETQYFGPGTRLLVL.

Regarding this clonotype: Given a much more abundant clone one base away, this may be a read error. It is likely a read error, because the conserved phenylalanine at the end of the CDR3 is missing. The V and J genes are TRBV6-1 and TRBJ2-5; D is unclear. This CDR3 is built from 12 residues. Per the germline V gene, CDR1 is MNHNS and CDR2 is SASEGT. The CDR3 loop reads CASSEDHETQYS. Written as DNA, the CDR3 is TGTGCCAGCAGTGAAGACCACGAGACCCAGTACTCC.

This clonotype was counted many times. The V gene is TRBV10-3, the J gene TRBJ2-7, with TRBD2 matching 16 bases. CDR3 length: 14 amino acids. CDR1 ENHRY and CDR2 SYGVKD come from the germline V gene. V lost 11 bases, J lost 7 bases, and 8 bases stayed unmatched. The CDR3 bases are TGTGCCGCGCAAGGGACTAGCGGGAGGGAAGAGCAGTACTTC. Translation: CAAQGTSGREEQYF.

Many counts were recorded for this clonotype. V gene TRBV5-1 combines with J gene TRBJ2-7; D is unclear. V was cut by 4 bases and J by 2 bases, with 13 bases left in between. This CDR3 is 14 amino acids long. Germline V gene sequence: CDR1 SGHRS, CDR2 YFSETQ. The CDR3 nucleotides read TGCGCCAGCAGCAGACTCGACGCCGCCTACGAGCAGTACTTC. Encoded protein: CASSRLDAAYEQYF. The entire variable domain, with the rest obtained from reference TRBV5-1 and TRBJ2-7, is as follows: KAGVTQTPRYLIKTRGQQVTLSCSPISGHRSVSWYQQTPGQGLQFLFEYFSETQRNKGNFPGRFSGRQFSNSRSEMNVSTLELGDSALYLCASSRLDAAYEQYFGPGTRLTVT.

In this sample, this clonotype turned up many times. CDR3 DNA: TGTGCCAGCAGGATCGGACTAGTCCCCCCCTACGAGCAGTACTTC. This sequence encodes CASRIGLVPPYEQYF. The chain uses TRBV13 and TRBJ2-7; 7 bases map to TRBD2. Per germline, CDR1 PRHDT and CDR2 FYEKMQ (reference sequence). V was clipped by 6 bases and J by 2 bases; unmatched bases: 10. The CDR3 runs to 15 residues.

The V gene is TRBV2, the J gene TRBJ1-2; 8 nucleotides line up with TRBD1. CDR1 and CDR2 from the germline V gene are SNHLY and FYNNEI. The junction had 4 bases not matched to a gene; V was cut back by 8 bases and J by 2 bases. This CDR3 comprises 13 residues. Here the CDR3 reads CASQDRDNYGYTF. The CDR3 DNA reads TGTGCCAGCCAGGACAGGGACAACTATGGCTACACCTTC. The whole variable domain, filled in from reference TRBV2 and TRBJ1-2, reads EPEVTQTPSHQVTQMGQEVILRCVPISNHLYFYWYRQILGQKVEFLVSFYNNEISEKSEIFDDQFSVERPDGSNFTLKIRSTKLEDSAMYFCASQDRDNYGYTFGSGTRLTVV.

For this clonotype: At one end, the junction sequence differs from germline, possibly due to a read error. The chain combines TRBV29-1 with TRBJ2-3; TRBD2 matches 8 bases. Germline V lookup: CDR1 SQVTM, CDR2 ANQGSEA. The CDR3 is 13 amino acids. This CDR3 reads CSVARTSTDRQYF. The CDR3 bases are TGCAGCGTAGCCCGGACTAGCACAGATAGGCAGTATTTT.

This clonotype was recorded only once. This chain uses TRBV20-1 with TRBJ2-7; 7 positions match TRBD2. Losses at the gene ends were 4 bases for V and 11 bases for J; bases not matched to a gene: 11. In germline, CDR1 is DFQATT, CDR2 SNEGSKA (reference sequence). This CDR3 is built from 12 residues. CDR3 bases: TGCAGTGCTATGAGACCAGCGGGAAGGGAGTACTTC. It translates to CSAMRPAGREYF.

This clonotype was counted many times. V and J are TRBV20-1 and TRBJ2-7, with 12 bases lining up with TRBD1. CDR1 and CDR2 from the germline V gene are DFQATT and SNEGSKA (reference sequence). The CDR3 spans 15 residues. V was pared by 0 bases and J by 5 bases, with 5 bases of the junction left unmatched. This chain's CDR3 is CSARDDGTGGDEQYF. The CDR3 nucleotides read TGCAGTGCTAGAGATGACGGGACAGGGGGCGACGAGCAGTACTTC.